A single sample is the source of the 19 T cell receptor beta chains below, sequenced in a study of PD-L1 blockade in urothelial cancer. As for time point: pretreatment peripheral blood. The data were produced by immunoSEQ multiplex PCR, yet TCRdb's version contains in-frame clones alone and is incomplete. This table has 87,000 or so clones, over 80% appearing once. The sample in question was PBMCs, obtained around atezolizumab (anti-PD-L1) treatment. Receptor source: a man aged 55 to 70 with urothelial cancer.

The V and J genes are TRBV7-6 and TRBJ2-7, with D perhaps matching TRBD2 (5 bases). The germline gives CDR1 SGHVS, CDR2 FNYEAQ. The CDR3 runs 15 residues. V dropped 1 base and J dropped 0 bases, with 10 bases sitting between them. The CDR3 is CASSLGPSGSYEQYF. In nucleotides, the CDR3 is TGTGCCAGCAGCTTAGGGCCCAGCGGCTCCTACGAGCAGTACTTC.

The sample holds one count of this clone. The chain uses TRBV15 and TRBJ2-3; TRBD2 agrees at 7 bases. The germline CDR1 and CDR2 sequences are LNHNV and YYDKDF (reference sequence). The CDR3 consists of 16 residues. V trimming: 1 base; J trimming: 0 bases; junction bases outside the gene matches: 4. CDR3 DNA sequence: TGTGCCACCAGCAGAGGTGGTAGCGGGAGCACAGATACGCAGTATTTT. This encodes CATSRGGSGSTDTQYF.

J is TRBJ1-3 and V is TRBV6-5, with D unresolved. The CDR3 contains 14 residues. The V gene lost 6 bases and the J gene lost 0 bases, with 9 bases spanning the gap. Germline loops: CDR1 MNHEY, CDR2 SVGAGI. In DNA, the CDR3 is TGTGCCAGCAGCACCGGGTACTCTGGAAACACCATATATTTT. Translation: CASSTGYSGNTIYF.

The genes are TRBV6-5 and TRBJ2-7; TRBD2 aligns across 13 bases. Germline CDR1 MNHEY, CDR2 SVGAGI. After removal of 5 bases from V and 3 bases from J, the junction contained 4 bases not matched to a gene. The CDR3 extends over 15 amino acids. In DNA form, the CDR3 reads TGTGCCAGCAGTGGGGGGACTAGCGGGAACTACGAGCAGTACTTC. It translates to CASSGGTSGNYEQYF.

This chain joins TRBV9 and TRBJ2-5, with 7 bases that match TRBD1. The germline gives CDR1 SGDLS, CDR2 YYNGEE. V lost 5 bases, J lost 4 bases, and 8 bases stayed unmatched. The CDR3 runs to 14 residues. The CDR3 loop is CASSLPGTAETQYF. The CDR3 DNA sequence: TGTGCCAGCAGTCTTCCCGGGACAGCAGAGACCCAGTACTTC.

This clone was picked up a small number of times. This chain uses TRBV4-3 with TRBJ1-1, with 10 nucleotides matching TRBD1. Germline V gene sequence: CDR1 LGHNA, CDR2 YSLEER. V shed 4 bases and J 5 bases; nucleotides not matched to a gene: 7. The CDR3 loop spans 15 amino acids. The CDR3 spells CASSPEGQGRTEAFF. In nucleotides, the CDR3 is TGCGCCAGCAGCCCAGAGGGACAGGGGCGGACTGAAGCTTTCTTT.

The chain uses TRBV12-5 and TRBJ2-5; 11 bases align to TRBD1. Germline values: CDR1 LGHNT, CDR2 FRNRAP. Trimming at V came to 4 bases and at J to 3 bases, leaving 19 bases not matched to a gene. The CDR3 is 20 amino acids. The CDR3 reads CASGSHPGVEGQGAEETQYF. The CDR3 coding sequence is TGTGCTAGTGGTTCCCACCCCGGGGTGGAAGGACAGGGGGCCGAAGAGACCCAGTACTTC.

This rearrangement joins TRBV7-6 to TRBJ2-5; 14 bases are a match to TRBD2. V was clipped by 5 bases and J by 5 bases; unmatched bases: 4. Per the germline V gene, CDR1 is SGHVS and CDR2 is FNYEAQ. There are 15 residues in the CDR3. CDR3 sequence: CASSDRTSGRETQYF. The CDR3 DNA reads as TGTGCCAGCAGCGACCGGACTAGCGGGAGGGAGACCCAGTACTTC.

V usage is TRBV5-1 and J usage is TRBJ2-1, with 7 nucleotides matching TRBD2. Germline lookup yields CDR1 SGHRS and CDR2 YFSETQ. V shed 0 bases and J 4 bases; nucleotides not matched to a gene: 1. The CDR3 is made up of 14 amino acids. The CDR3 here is CASSLGLAYNEQFF. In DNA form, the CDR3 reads TGCGCCAGCAGCTTGGGACTAGCATACAATGAGCAGTTCTTC.

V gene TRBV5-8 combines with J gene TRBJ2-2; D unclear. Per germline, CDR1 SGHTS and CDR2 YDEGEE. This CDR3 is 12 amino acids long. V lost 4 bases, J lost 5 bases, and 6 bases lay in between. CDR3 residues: CASSPMTGELFF. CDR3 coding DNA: TGTGCCAGCAGCCCAATGACCGGGGAGCTGTTTTTT.

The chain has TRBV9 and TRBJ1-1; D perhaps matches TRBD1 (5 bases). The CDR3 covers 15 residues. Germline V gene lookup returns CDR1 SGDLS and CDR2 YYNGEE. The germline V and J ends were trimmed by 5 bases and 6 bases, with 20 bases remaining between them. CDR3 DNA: TGTGCCAGCAGTCCTGGGGGAGGGCGGGAATCTGAAGCTTTCTTT. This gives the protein CASSPGGGRESEAFF.

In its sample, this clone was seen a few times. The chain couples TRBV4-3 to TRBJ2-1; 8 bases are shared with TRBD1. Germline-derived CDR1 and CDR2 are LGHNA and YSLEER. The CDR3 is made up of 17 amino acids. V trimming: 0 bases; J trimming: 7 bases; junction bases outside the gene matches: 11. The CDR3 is CASSQDLSQGARNEQFF. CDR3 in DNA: TGCGCCAGCAGCCAAGATCTCTCGCAGGGGGCGCGGAATGAGCAGTTCTTC.

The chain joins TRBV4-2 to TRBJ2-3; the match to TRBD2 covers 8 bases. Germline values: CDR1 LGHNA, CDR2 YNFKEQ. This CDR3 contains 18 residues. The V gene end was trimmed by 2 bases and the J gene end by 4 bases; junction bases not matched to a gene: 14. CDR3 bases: TGTGCCAGCAGCCAACAGGCCCCCGGGACTAGATATGCAGATACGCAGTATTTT. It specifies CASSQQAPGTRYADTQYF.

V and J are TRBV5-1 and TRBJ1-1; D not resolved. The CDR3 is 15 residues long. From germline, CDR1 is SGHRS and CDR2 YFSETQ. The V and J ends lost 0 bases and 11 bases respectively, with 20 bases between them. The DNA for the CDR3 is TGCGCCAGCAGCTTGGATATCCGGACTGTGGGGAAGGCTTTCTTT. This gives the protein CASSLDIRTVGKAFF.

The CDR3 bases are TGCGCCAGCAGCCAAGATTTGACTAGCGAGTACAATGAGCAGTTCTTC. Protein sequence: CASSQDLTSEYNEQFF. This chain joins TRBV4-3 and TRBJ2-1; TRBD2 aligns across 8 bases. Germline V gene lookup returns CDR1 LGHNA and CDR2 YSLEER. This CDR3 is built from 16 residues. V gave up 0 bases and J gave up 4 bases; unmatched junction bases: 5.

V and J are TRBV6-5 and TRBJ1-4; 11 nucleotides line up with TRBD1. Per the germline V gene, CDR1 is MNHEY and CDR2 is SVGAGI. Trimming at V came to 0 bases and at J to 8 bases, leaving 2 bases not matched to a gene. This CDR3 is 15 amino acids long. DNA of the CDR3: TGTGCCAGCAGTTACTCTAGGACAGGGGGCGAAAAACTGTTTTTT. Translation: CASSYSRTGGEKLFF.

This CDR3 reads CASSEGPGGNQPQHF. The CDR3 nucleotides are TGTGCCAGCAGTGAGGGGCCGGGGGGCAATCAGCCCCAGCATTTT. The chain combines TRBV6-1 with TRBJ1-5, with a tentative D call TRBD1 (5 bases). Trimming removed 3 bases from V and 2 bases from J, with 11 bases in between. The CDR3 is 15 residues long. Germline V gene data show CDR1 as MNHNS and CDR2 as SASEGT.

The CDR3 reads CASSRAGGLNEQFF. The CDR3 coding sequence is TGTGCCAGCAGCCGGGCGGGGGGGTTGAATGAGCAGTTCTTC. The chain uses TRBV7-9 and TRBJ2-1, with TRBD2 matching 9 bases. This CDR3 comprises 14 residues. The J segment lost 7 bases and the V segment lost 5 bases, leaving 6 bases of the junction unmatched. Per germline, CDR1 SEHNR and CDR2 FQNEAQ (reference sequence). The full variable domain, rest sourced from reference TRBV7-9 and TRBJ2-1, is DTGVSQNPRHKITKRGQNVTFRCDPISEHNRLYWYRQTLGQGPEFLTYFQNEAQLEKSRLLSDRFSAERPKGSFSTLEIQRTEQGDSAMYLCASSRAGGLNEQFFGPGTRLTVL.

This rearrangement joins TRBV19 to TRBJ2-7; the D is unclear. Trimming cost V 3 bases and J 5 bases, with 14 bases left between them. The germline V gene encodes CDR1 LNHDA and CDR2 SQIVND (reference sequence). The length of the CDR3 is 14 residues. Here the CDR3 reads CASSMAPHGNEQYF. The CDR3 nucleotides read TGTGCCAGTAGTATGGCCCCCCATGGTAACGAGCAGTACTTC.